This is a list of T cell receptor beta chains from one sample in a study of CD8+CD57+ T cells in acquired aplastic anemia. TCRdb fed the reads into MiXCR, producing one record per CDR3 protein. The data show 180,000 or so distinct CDR3 sequences, with around 48% seen just once and about 2% held by the top ten. The source material was sorted CD4+, CD8+, or CD8+CD57+ T cells (not recorded which) from PBMCs. The source is a human donor with aplastic anemia. The CDR3 runs from the conserved cysteine through the conserved F or W. Fields, in order: J gene, D gene, clone size, V gene, CDR3 protein, CDR3 DNA. D genes are given only for firm matches. Not every row has a clone size; where given, it reads once, few, many or a size class.

TRBJ1-2	-	-	TRBV20-1	CSAGNQLLYGYTF	TGCAGTGCCGGGAACCAGCTCCTCTATGGCTACACCTTC
TRBJ1-1	-	many	TRBV19	CASSDVMNTEAFF	TGTGCCAGTTCGGACGTTATGAACACTGAAGCTTTCTTT
TRBJ2-3	TRBD2	-	TRBV10-3	CAISRTSGTDTQYF	TGTGCCATCAGTCGGACTAGCGGCACAGATACGCAGTATTTT
TRBJ2-5	TRBD2	-	TRBV19	CASRAGGKGDETQYF	TGTGCCAGTCGAGCGGGAGGGAAGGGAGACGAGACCCAGTACTTC
TRBJ2-1	TRBD1	-	TRBV15	CATSSRQGSSYNEQFF	TGTGCCACCAGCAGCCGACAGGGGAGCTCCTACAATGAGCAGTTCTTC
TRBJ2-5	-	-	TRBV7-2	CASSLGGWGETQYF	TGTGCCAGCAGCTTAGGAGGGTGGGGAGAGACCCAGTACTTC
TRBJ2-2	-	-	TRBV10-3	CAISPGTGELFF	TGTGCCATCAGCCCAGGTACCGGGGAGCTGTTTTTT
TRBJ2-1	TRBD1	-	TRBV11-1	CASSAGRGQGMSGYNEQFF	TGTGCCAGCAGCGCGGGGCGGGGACAGGGGATGTCGGGTTACAATGAGCAGTTCTTC
TRBJ1-1	-	once	TRBV6-5	CASSSPGYFEAFF	TGTGCCAGCAGTTCCCCAGGGTACTTTGAAGCTTTCTTT
TRBJ2-3	TRBD2	once	TRBV11-2	CASSLQRGGDTDTQYF	TGTGCCAGCAGCTTGCAGCGGGGGGGAGACACAGATACGCAGTATTTT
TRBJ2-2	-	-	TRBV24-1	CATRSRGATGELFF	TGTGCCACCAGATCTAGGGGAGCGACCGGGGAGCTGTTTTTT
TRBJ2-1	-	-	TRBV2	CASSVQSSYNEQFF	TGTGCCAGCAGTGTGCAGAGCTCCTACAATGAGCAGTTCTTC
TRBJ2-3	TRBD2	many	TRBV15	CATSRDTSGISDTQYF	TGTGCCACCAGCAGAGATACTAGCGGGATCTCAGATACGCAGTATTTT
TRBJ2-5	TRBD1	-	TRBV19	CASSWDSKRETQYF	TGTGCCAGTAGTTGGGACAGCAAGAGGGAGACCCAGTACTTC
TRBJ1-2	-	-	TRBV6-1	CASSDRGTNGYTF	TGTGCCAGCAGTGACAGGGGAACAAATGGCTACACCTTC
TRBJ2-1	-	-	TRBV19	CASSLGPRDTQFF	TGTGCCAGTAGTTTGGGTCCGAGAGATACGCAGTTCTTC
TRBJ1-2	-	-	TRBV7-6	CASSFAGPGFSGYTF	TGTGCCAGCAGCTTCGCTGGCCCAGGATTCAGCGGCTACACCTTC
TRBJ2-3	-	many	TRBV7-8	CASSLVEGRDTQYF	TGTGCCAGCAGCTTAGTTGAGGGCCGAGATACGCAGTATTTT
TRBJ2-1	-	-	TRBV11-1	CASSFRDAQSYNEQFF	TGTGCCAGCAGCTTCCGGGACGCCCAGTCCTACAATGAGCAGTTCTTC
TRBJ2-1	TRBD1	-	TRBV5-4	CASSPGPGGNEQFF	TGTGCCAGCAGCCCAGGGCCAGGGGGCAATGAGCAGTTCTTC
TRBJ2-3	TRBD2	few	TRBV4-1	CASSHNPGTSGGKGTDTQYF	TGCGCCAGCAGCCATAACCCGGGGACTAGCGGGGGGAAAGGCACAGATACGCAGTATTTT
TRBJ1-5	-	many	TRBV5-5	CASSPGTVYSNQPQHF	TGTGCCAGCAGCCCAGGGACGGTGTATAGCAATCAGCCCCAGCATTTT
TRBJ2-1	-	-	TRBV15	CATNKLPYNEQFF	TGTGCCACCAACAAATTACCATACAATGAGCAGTTCTTC
TRBJ1-2	-	few	TRBV24-1	CATSDSNKANYGYTF	TGTGCCACCAGTGATTCTAATAAGGCTAACTATGGCTACACCTTC
TRBJ1-1	TRBD1	many	TRBV5-4	CASRNDRGEAFF	TGTGCCAGCAGGAACGACAGGGGGGAAGCTTTCTTT
TRBJ2-5	-	few	TRBV2	CATQRGSWETQYF	TGTGCCACCCAAAGGGGGAGTTGGGAGACCCAGTACTTC
TRBJ1-4	-	few	TRBV2	CASSEGAEKLFF	TGTGCCAGCAGTGAGGGGGCTGAAAAACTGTTTTTT
TRBJ1-5	-	many	TRBV5-5	CASSLEAASNQPQHF	TGTGCCAGCAGCCTGGAGGCGGCAAGCAATCAGCCCCAGCATTTT
TRBJ1-2	-	-	TRBV7-9	CASSLYSGYTF	TGTGCCAGCAGCTTATATAGTGGCTACACCTTC
TRBJ1-2	-	-	TRBV10-3	CAISELKKGYGYTF	TGTGCCATCAGTGAGCTTAAGAAGGGATATGGCTACACCTTC